The source of this T cell receptor beta chain is a study of T cell responses to AZD1222 COVID-19 vaccine. The germline gives CDR1 LNHDA, CDR2 SQIVND (reference sequence). This CDR3 comprises 13 residues. V dropped 3 bases and J dropped 8 bases, with 8 bases sitting between them. There are a few counts of this clone. Assay: immunoSEQ multiplex PCR; the TCRdb copy retains only in-frame clones and omits some. The table has around 70,000 clones, around 90% seen once; the top ten hold 1% to 1.5%. This TCR was recovered from an adult who received the AZD1222 COVID-19 vaccine. Material: peripheral blood, obtained 28 days after the second AZD1222 dose. V gene TRBV19 combines with J gene TRBJ1-6; D may be TRBD1 (5 bases). The CDR3 protein is CASSIREDSPLHF. In DNA, the CDR3 is TGTGCCAGTAGTATCAGGGAGGATTCACCCCTCCACTTT.